These T cell receptor beta chains were read from a single sample in a study of a mutant IDH1 vaccine in newly diagnosed glioma. The method was immunoSEQ multiplex PCR; TCRdb's version includes in-frame clones alone and lacks a portion of them. The sample lists 88,000 or so clones, 85% occurring once. No antigen is known for these receptors. The specimen comprised PBMCs, sampled from a glioma patient whose treatment included an IDH1 peptide vaccine. Receptor source: a young man with glioma. Some clones in this sample may be carry-over from other donors' samples. Each CDR3 is given with its conserved first and last residue. D genes are given only for firm matches. Where a row states a size, it is once, few, many or the class of an expanded clone; other rows omit it.

cdr3_nt cdr3_aa clone_size v_call d_call j_call
TGCGCCAGCAGCAAACCACTAGCGGGCCAAGAGACCCAGTACTTC CASSKPLAGQETQYF - TRBV4-1 TRBD2 TRBJ2-5
TGTGCCAGCAGCTTACTGAATCCAGGGCCGGGTGAAAAACTGTTTTTT CASSLLNPGPGEKLFF once TRBV7-6 - TRBJ1-4
TGTGCCAGCAGCCAGAGGGACAGCACAGATACGCAGTATTTT CASSQRDSTDTQYF - TRBV11-2 - TRBJ2-3
TGTGCTAGTGGTTCGCCGGGACAAGGTAGCACTGAAGCTTTCTTT CASGSPGQGSTEAFF once TRBV12-5 - TRBJ1-1
TGCAGTGCTAGACTTCTCAATGAGCAGTTCTTC CSARLLNEQFF - TRBV20-1 - TRBJ2-1
TGTGCCAGCAGTTTAAGGATGCAGGGGATTTCCTACGAGCAGTACTTC CASSLRMQGISYEQYF - TRBV27 - TRBJ2-7
TGTGCCAGCAGCCTAGGGGAGTCGAGGGGAGCTTTCTTT CASSLGESRGAFF - TRBV11-2 - TRBJ1-1
TGTGCCAGCAGTGTAAGGGGGCTAGCGGAATCATACGAGCAGTACTTC CASSVRGLAESYEQYF once TRBV27 - TRBJ2-7
TGTGCCAGCAGCCCTGGAGGACAGGGGTATAATTCACCCCTCCACTTT CASSPGGQGYNSPLHF - TRBV7-9 TRBD1 TRBJ1-6
TGTGCCAGCAGCTTAGTGAGGGGGGCGGATTCACCCCTCCACTTT CASSLVRGADSPLHF - TRBV7-8 - TRBJ1-6
TGCGCCAGCAGCCCCCTCTTGGGGAGTAATGAAAAACTGTTTTTT CASSPLLGSNEKLFF - TRBV5-1 - TRBJ1-4
TGCGCCAGCGGACAGGGCGCCCTTGGCGGCTACACCTTC CASGQGALGGYTF - TRBV5-1 TRBD1 TRBJ1-2
TGTGCCAGCAGTTTTGTCATGCGGGAGACCCAGTACTTC CASSFVMRETQYF - TRBV28 - TRBJ2-5
TGTGCCAGCAGCTTACTCCGGAACACTGAAGCTTTCTTT CASSLLRNTEAFF - TRBV5-6 - TRBJ1-1
TGTGCCAGCTCACCACAGGGGCGCTACGAGCAGTACTTC CASSPQGRYEQYF - TRBV18 - TRBJ2-7
TGTGCCAGCAGCTTGGATGGAATAGATACGCAGTATTTT CASSLDGIDTQYF - TRBV5-5 - TRBJ2-3
TGTGCCAGCAGCGTTCTTGAGCGGGGGGACGGATACAATGAGCAGTTCTTC CASSVLERGDGYNEQFF - TRBV9 TRBD2 TRBJ2-1
TGTGCCACCAGCCGTGGACTGACCACAGATACGCAGTATTTT CATSRGLTTDTQYF - TRBV15 - TRBJ2-3
TGTGCCAGCAGTTACTCGTTTGGACAGCCCCAGCATTTT CASSYSFGQPQHF - TRBV6-6 - TRBJ1-5
TGTGCCAGCAGCTTTGCGGGGACTGAAGCTTTCTTT CASSFAGTEAFF - TRBV5-4 - TRBJ1-1
TGTGCCAGTATGTTACAGGGCACGGGGCCCCAGCATTTT CASMLQGTGPQHF - TRBV19 - TRBJ1-5
TGTGCCTGGACAGGGAGCTCCTATAATTCACCCCTCCACTTT CAWTGSSYNSPLHF - TRBV30 - TRBJ1-6
TGTGCCAGCAGTTCCCCGGGACAGGGGGTGGACAATGAGCAGTTCTTC CASSSPGQGVDNEQFF - TRBV28 TRBD1 TRBJ2-1
TGTGCCAGCTCACCGGGACAGGGAAGCACAGATACGCAGTATTTT CASSPGQGSTDTQYF - TRBV18 TRBD1 TRBJ2-3
TGTGCCAGCAGTTCTTCCAGGAGCTCCTATAATTCACCCCTCCACTTT CASSSSRSSYNSPLHF - TRBV6-5 - TRBJ1-6
TGTGCCTGGAGTCGAGGGGTCTCTGGGGCCAACGTCCTGACTTTC CAWSRGVSGANVLTF - TRBV30 - TRBJ2-6
TGTGCCAGCAGCGTAGAGGGAACCCGCACAGATACGCAGTATTTT CASSVEGTRTDTQYF - TRBV9 - TRBJ2-3
TGCGCCAGCAGCCTACCCTCCTCGGGGTACGAGCAGTTCTTC CASSLPSSGYEQFF - TRBV5-1 - TRBJ2-1
TGTGCCAGCAGCCCCCAAAGCGGGGGGGCCACAGATACGCAGTATTTT CASSPQSGGATDTQYF - TRBV7-2 TRBD2 TRBJ2-3
TGTGCCACCCCCACAACCAGACTAGCGGGGGGGACGAACACCGGGGAGCTGTTTTTT CATPTTRLAGGTNTGELFF - TRBV21-1 - TRBJ2-2
TGTGCCAGCAGTTTAAGTGGGACCTTGGAGGCTTTCTTT CASSLSGTLEAFF few TRBV28 - TRBJ1-1
TGTGCCAGCAGCCCCGAAACATCCATCGGACAGGGGAGCAATGAGCAGTTCTTC CASSPETSIGQGSNEQFF once TRBV4-2 TRBD1 TRBJ2-1
TGTGCCATCAGTCAAGGGACGCACTATGGCTACACCTTC CAISQGTHYGYTF - TRBV10-3 - TRBJ1-2
TGTGCCAGCAGCTCAAGAACTAGCGGGGGGGCCACGGGAGAGCAGTTCTTC CASSSRTSGGATGEQFF - TRBV7-2 TRBD2 TRBJ2-1
TGCAGCGCCAATGGAGGGGCGACGCAGTATTTT CSANGGATQYF - TRBV29-1 - TRBJ2-3
TGTGCCAGCAGCCAACGGACAGGGACTAGCTCCTACAATGAGCAGTTCTTC CASSQRTGTSSYNEQFF - TRBV7-8 - TRBJ2-1
TGTGCCAGCAGTGAAACCCCTGACTCCGATATCGAATACTTC CASSETPDSDIEYF - TRBV2 - TRBJ2-5
TGCGCCAGCAGTGAGGGACAGGGCCGAAACACCATATATTTT CASSEGQGRNTIYF - TRBV10-1 TRBD1 TRBJ1-3
TGTGCCAGCAGCCGGGGACAGGGTGACTATGGCTACACCTTC CASSRGQGDYGYTF - TRBV9 TRBD1 TRBJ1-2